This record looks at one T cell receptor beta chain sequence and its context. Its target is unknown. V was pared by 3 bases and J by 9 bases, with 21 bases between. This CDR3 region has 16 residues. In germline, CDR1 is KGHSH, CDR2 LQKENI. These data belong to a study of T cells after yellow fever vaccination. TCR cDNA was made by 5'RACE template switching, adding a universal primer site and UMIs. TCRdb re-called the 5' RACE reads with MiXCR, one entry per CDR3 protein. This sample yields just under 600,000 distinct CDR3 sequences, of which approximately 15% are seen a single time; about 14% belongs to the top ten. Whole-study findings and limits: Overlap between CD4 and CD8 compartments was detected for a small share of clonotypes. Reappearing after the booster were most of the clones from primary vaccination (around 95% CD4, approximately 88% CD8). Weaker overall was a secondary response that nonetheless peaked faster, on day 5 versus 15.

This TCR derives from a man aged 25 to 45 who received the YFV17D yellow fever vaccine. Here the sequenced sample was PBMCs, taken on the day of the yellow fever booster vaccination. V is TRBV18 and J is TRBJ2-1, with TRBD2 as a possible D gene (5 bases). The CDR3 coding sequence is TGTGCCAGCTCACCCCCCGGCGGGCGGGCTAAGGGTGAGCAGTTCTTC. As protein: CASSPPGGRAKGEQFF.